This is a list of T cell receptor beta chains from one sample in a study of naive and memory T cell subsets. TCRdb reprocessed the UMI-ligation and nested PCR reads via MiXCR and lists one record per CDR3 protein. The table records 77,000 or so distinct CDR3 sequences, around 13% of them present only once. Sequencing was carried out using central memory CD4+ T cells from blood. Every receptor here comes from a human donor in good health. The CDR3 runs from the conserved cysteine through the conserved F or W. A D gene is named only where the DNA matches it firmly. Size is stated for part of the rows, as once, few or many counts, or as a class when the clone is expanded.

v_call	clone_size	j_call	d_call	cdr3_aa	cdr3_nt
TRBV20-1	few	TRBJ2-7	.	CSAPGGNYPYEQYF	TGCAGTGCTCCGGGCGGCAATTACCCCTACGAGCAGTACTTC
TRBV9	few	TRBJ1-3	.	CASSVEARTWAGNTIYF	TGTGCCAGCAGCGTAGAAGCGAGGACCTGGGCGGGAAACACCATATATTTT
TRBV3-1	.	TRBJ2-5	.	CASSQDLSAMLGTQYF	TGTGCCAGCAGCCAAGATCTTAGCGCCATGTTGGGGACCCAGTACTTC
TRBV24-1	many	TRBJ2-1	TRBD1	CATSDPGTGGKHEQFF	TGTGCCACCAGTGACCCCGGGACAGGGGGGAAACATGAGCAGTTCTTC
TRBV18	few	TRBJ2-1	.	CASKRLPEYNEQFF	TGTGCCAGCAAACGCCTTCCCGAATACAATGAGCAGTTCTTC
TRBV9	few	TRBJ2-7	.	CASSPAGPGYEQYF	TGTGCCAGCAGCCCCGCCGGGCCGGGATACGAGCAGTACTTC
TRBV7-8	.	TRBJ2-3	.	CASSFPYREGPDTQYF	TGTGCCAGCAGCTTTCCGTACAGGGAGGGCCCAGATACGCAGTATTTT
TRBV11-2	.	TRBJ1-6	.	CASSLWAADNSPLHF	TGTGCCAGCAGCTTATGGGCAGCCGATAATTCACCCCTCCACTTT
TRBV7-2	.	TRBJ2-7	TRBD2	CASSPDTSGRAYEQYF	TGTGCCAGCAGCCCCGACACTAGCGGGAGGGCCTACGAGCAGTACTTC
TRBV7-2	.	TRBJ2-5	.	CASSFAGSQETQYF	TGTGCCAGCAGTTTTGCCGGGAGTCAAGAGACCCAGTACTTC